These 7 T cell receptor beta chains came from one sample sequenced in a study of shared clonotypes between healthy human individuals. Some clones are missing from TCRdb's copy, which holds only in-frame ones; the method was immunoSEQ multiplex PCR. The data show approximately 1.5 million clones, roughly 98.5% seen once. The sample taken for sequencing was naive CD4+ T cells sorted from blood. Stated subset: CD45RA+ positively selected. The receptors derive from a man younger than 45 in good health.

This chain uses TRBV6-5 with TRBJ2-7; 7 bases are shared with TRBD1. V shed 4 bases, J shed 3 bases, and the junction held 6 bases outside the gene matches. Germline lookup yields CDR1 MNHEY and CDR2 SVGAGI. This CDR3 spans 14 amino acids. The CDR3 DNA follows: TGTGCCAGCAGTTCCCCGGGACAGCACTACGAGCAGTACTTC. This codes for CASSSPGQHYEQYF.

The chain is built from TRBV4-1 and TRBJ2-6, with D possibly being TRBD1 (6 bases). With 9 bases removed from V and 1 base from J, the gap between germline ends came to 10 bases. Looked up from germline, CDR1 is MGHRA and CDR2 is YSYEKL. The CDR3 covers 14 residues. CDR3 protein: CASRGGSGANVLTF. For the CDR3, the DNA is TGCGCCAGTAGAGGGGGATCTGGGGCCAACGTCCTGACTTTC.

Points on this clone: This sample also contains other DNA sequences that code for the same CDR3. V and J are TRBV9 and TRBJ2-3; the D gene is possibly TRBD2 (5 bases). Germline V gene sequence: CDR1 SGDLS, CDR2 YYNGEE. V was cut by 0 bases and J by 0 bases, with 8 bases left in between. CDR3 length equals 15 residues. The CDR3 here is CASSVVGGSTDTQYF. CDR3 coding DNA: TGTGCCAGCAGCGTAGTGGGCGGGAGCACAGATACGCAGTATTTT.

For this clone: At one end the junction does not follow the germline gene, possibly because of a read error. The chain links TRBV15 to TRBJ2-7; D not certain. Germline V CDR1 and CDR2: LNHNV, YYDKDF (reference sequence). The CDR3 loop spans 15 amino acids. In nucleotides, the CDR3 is TGTGCCACCAGCAGAGATCGAGTCATCTCCTCCGAGCAGTACTTC. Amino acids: CATSRDRVISSEQYF. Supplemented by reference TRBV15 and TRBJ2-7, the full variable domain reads DAMVIQNPRYQVTQFGKPVTLSCSQTLNHNVMYWYQQKSSQAPKLLFHYYDKDFNNEADTPDNFQSRRPNTSFCFLDIRSPGLGDTAMYLCATSRDRVISSEQYFGPGTRLTVT.

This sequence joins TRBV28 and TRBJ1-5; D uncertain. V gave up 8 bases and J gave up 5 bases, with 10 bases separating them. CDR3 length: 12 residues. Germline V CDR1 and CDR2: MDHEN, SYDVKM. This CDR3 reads CASGRFDQPQHF. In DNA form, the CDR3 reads TGTGCCAGCGGTCGCTTTGATCAGCCCCAGCATTTT.

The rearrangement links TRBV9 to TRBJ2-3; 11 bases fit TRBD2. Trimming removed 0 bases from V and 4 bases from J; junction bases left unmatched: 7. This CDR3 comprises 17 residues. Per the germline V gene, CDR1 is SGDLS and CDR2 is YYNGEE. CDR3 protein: CASSVESSGRAADTQYF. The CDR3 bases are TGTGCCAGCAGCGTAGAAAGTAGCGGGAGGGCCGCAGATACGCAGTATTTT.

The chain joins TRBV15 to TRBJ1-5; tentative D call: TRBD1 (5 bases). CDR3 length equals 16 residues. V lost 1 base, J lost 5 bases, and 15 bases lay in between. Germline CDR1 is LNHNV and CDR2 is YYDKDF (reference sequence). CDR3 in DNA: TGTGCCACCAGCAGAGGAAGGACGACAGTTCATCAGCCCCAGCATTTT. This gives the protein CATSRGRTTVHQPQHF.